The 21 T cell receptor beta chains given below trace back to one sample, sequenced in a study of CD8 T cells in ankylosing spondylitis. Each CDR3 protein is one row after TCRdb ran MiXCR on the 5' RACE reads. Of 220,000 or so distinct CDR3 sequences in the sample, roughly a tenth are singletons; the top ten hold about 19%. The sequencing sample was made of blood, either unsorted or a sorted T cell fraction (not recorded which). The receptor source for this set is a male donor with ankylosing spondylitis or in good health (not recorded which).

A few counts support this clonotype. This sequence joins TRBV29-1 and TRBJ1-1; the D gene is possibly TRBD1 (6 bases). The CDR3 has 13 residues. Germline V lookup: CDR1 SQVTM, CDR2 ANQGSEA. Trimming removed 5 bases from V and 1 base from J, with 11 bases in between. DNA for the CDR3: TGCAGCGTTAATACAGGGAGGAACACTGAAGCTTTCTTT. Its translation: CSVNTGRNTEAFF. The full variable domain, with the rest looked up from reference TRBV29-1 and TRBJ1-1, is SAVISQKPSRDICQRGTSLTIQCQVDSQVTMMFWYRQQPGQSLTLIATANQGSEATYESGFVIDKFPISRPNLTFSTLTVSNMSPEDSSIYLCSVNTGRNTEAFFGQGTRLTVV.

This clonotype showed up many times. The chain couples TRBV5-1 to TRBJ1-1, with unresolved D. V shed 1 base and J shed 5 bases, with 9 bases lying between them. The germline CDR1 and CDR2 sequences are SGHRS and YFSETQ. This CDR3 has 13 residues. The CDR3 here is CASSLTAGTEAFF. In DNA form, the CDR3 reads TGCGCCAGCAGCTTGACTGCGGGGACTGAAGCTTTCTTT.

This clonotype came up many times. CDR3 DNA: TGTGCCAGCAGTTCCGGGACCTATGGCTACACCTTC. Protein sequence: CASSSGTYGYTF. This sequence joins TRBV6-5 and TRBJ1-2; a possible D gene is TRBD1 (5 bases). The germline gives CDR1 MNHEY, CDR2 SVGAGI. The CDR3 covers 12 residues. V was clipped by 4 bases and J by 4 bases, with 7 bases between them.

This clonotype was found many times. The V and J genes are TRBV5-1 and TRBJ2-2, with 7 positions matching TRBD1. Germline CDR1 SGHRS, CDR2 YFSETQ. The CDR3 is 16 residues long. Losses at the gene ends were 4 bases for V and 7 bases for J; bases not matched to a gene: 13. Here the CDR3 reads CASSLDPTGRVGELFF. The CDR3 nucleotides read TGCGCCAGCAGCCTGGACCCGACAGGGCGAGTCGGGGAGCTGTTTTTT.

This rearrangement joins TRBV6-1 to TRBJ2-6; possible D gene TRBD2, 5 bases. The CDR3 runs to 15 residues. In germline, CDR1 is MNHNS, CDR2 SASEGT. The germline V and J ends were trimmed by 7 bases and 0 bases, with 10 bases remaining between them. Here the CDR3 reads CASTIAFSGANVLTF. As DNA, the CDR3 is TGTGCCAGCACGATAGCGTTCTCTGGGGCCAACGTCCTGACTTTC.

This clonotype was observed a few times. The rearrangement uses TRBV20-1 and TRBJ1-1; 8 nucleotides line up with TRBD1. The CDR3 length is 17 residues. Germline V gene sequence: CDR1 DFQATT, CDR2 SNEGSKA (reference sequence). V trimming: 3 bases; J trimming: 2 bases; junction bases outside the gene matches: 14. The CDR3 nucleotides are TGCAGTGCTAGGGCGGGGACAGGACAAAAGAAAAACACTGAAGCTTTCTTT. This translates into CSARAGTGQKKNTEAFF.

This clonotype came up many times. The chain links TRBV7-3 to TRBJ1-1; maybe TRBD1 (5 bases). CDR1 SGHTA and CDR2 FQGTGA come from the germline V gene. The CDR3 length is 13 residues. V gave up 2 bases and J gave up 1 base, with 5 bases separating them. In DNA, the CDR3 is TGTGCCAGCAGCTTAGGGACGAACACTGAAGCTTTCTTT. Encoded protein: CASSLGTNTEAFF.

The chain has TRBV20-1 and TRBJ2-7; 11 nucleotides align to TRBD1. CDR1 and CDR2 from the germline V gene are DFQATT and SNEGSKA (reference sequence). The CDR3 length is 14 residues. Trimming took 5 bases from V and 6 from J; bases not matched to a gene: 9. CDR3 DNA sequence: TGCAGTGCTGTTTTGGGACAGGGGGACGTCGAGCAGTACTTC. Its protein product is CSAVLGQGDVEQYF.

This clonotype was observed a handful of times. The chain joins TRBV28 to TRBJ2-7; unclear D gene. With 3 bases removed from V and 6 bases from J, the gap between germline ends came to 9 bases. The CDR3 totals 12 residues. CDR1 and CDR2 (germline): MDHEN, SYDVKM. Here the CDR3 DNA reads TGTGCCAGCAGTTTTGCGTGGAGCGAGCAGTACTTC. As protein: CASSFAWSEQYF.

This clonotype occurred many times. This rearrangement joins TRBV5-6 to TRBJ2-3; the match to TRBD2 covers 12 bases. CDR3 length equals 18 residues. V was clipped by 4 bases and J by 0 bases; unmatched bases: 9. The germline V gene has CDR1 SGHDT and CDR2 YYEEEE. The CDR3 DNA is TGTGCCAGCAGCGGTGGGGGACTAGCGGGTCCTAGCACAGATACGCAGTATTTT. Translating it yields CASSGGGLAGPSTDTQYF.

This clonotype was counted only a few times. The rearrangement uses TRBV20-1 and TRBJ2-7; 11 nucleotides line up with TRBD2. Germline CDR1 reads DFQATT; CDR2 reads SNEGSKA (reference sequence). Unmatched junction bases numbered 8, after V lost 3 bases and J lost 1 base. This CDR3 is 16 amino acids long. The CDR3 nucleotides read TGCAGTGCTAGGGGACCGGGACTAGCGGCTTCCTACGAGCAGTACTTC. As protein: CSARGPGLAASYEQYF.

This clonotype was recorded many times. The V and J genes are TRBV6-5 and TRBJ2-3; D is undetermined. Germline loops: CDR1 MNHEY, CDR2 SVGAGI. V dropped 5 bases and J dropped 0 bases, with 9 bases sitting between them. The CDR3 has 14 amino acids. CDR3 in amino acids: CASSHLDSTDTQYF. CDR3 nucleotides: TGTGCCAGCAGTCACCTGGACAGCACAGATACGCAGTATTTT.

The chain carries TRBV30 and TRBJ2-5; D assignment may be TRBD1 or TRBD2 (6 bases each). The CDR3 has 11 amino acids. In germline, CDR1 is GTSNPN, CDR2 SVGIG (reference sequence). V was shortened by 3 bases and J by 7 bases, with 9 bases between the two germline ends. The CDR3 DNA sequence: TGTGCCTGGAGACAGGGAGGGACCCAGTACTTC. Translating gives CAWRQGGTQYF.

J is TRBJ2-3 and V is TRBV7-8; weak D call: TRBD1 (6 bases). The CDR3 consists of 12 residues. Germline V gives CDR1 SGHVS, CDR2 FQNEAQ. Trimming removed 7 bases at V and 1 base at J, with 6 bases between. CDR3 amino acids: CASKGGTDTQYF. Here the CDR3 DNA reads TGTGCCAGCAAGGGGGGCACAGATACGCAGTATTTT.

This clonotype was counted ten times or more. This chain joins TRBV6-1 and TRBJ2-3; D gene ambiguous. V was pared by 4 bases and J by 0 bases, with 14 bases between. Germline lookup yields CDR1 MNHNS and CDR2 SASEGT. There are 16 residues in the CDR3. The CDR3 protein is CASSGGSHRSTDTQYF. CDR3 nucleotide sequence: TGTGCCAGCAGTGGGGGATCCCACCGTAGCACAGATACGCAGTATTTT.

This clonotype was seen repeatedly, ten times or more. This chain joins TRBV6-5 and TRBJ2-7, with D tentatively TRBD1 (6 bases). Germline V lookup: CDR1 MNHEY, CDR2 SVGAGI. Deletions cut 4 bases from V and 0 bases from J, with 13 bases between. The CDR3 has 15 amino acids. The CDR3 DNA reads as TGTGCCAGCAGTTCTCGCAAGACAGGCTCCTACGAGCAGTACTTC. It codes for CASSSRKTGSYEQYF.

Within the sample, this clonotype is medium-sized. J is TRBJ2-1 and V is TRBV20-1; no clear D. Germline CDR1 reads DFQATT; CDR2 reads SNEGSKA (reference sequence). The V and J ends lost 1 base and 0 bases respectively, with 7 bases between them. This CDR3 region has 14 residues. CDR3 nucleotide sequence: TGCAGTGCTAGAGTACCCACCTCCTACAATGAGCAGTTCTTC. It encodes CSARVPTSYNEQFF.

This clonotype came up a few times. CDR3 sequence: CATWGQREQFF. The CDR3 region has the DNA TGTGCCACCTGGGGCCAGCGAGAGCAGTTCTTC. The chain joins TRBV3-1 to TRBJ2-1; perhaps TRBD1 as D (5 bases). CDR1 and CDR2 from the germline V gene are LGHDT and YNNKEL (reference sequence). CDR3 size: 11 residues. Trimming stripped 10 bases from V and 10 bases from J, with 14 bases between.

This clonotype was detected many times. The chain uses TRBV29-1 and TRBJ2-5; D perhaps matches TRBD2 (6 bases). CDR1 and CDR2 from the germline V gene are SQVTM and ANQGSEA. The CDR3 has 13 residues. V gave up 3 bases and J gave up 4 bases, with 12 bases separating them. The chain's CDR3 is CSVEQGGGETQYF. The CDR3 DNA sequence: TGCAGCGTTGAGCAGGGAGGAGGAGAGACCCAGTACTTC.

This clonotype was observed a few times. The chain employs TRBV2 and TRBJ1-2; a possible D gene is TRBD1 (6 bases). Germline loops: CDR1 SNHLY, CDR2 FYNNEI. This CDR3 is built from 13 residues. V lost 7 bases to trimming and J lost 2 bases, with 11 bases between them. The CDR3 protein is CASTGGQNYGYTF. CDR3 in DNA: TGTGCCAGCACGGGGGGGCAGAACTATGGCTACACCTTC.

In its sample, this clonotype was seen a few times. The chain joins TRBV5-1 to TRBJ2-5; TRBD2 matches 13 bases. J was trimmed by 1 base and V by 4 bases; bases with no gene match: 4. This CDR3 spans 16 amino acids. Germline-derived CDR1 and CDR2 are SGHRS and YFSETQ. CDR3 in amino acids: CASSTGLAGVQETQYF. CDR3 sequence (DNA): TGCGCCAGCAGCACCGGACTAGCGGGGGTCCAAGAGACCCAGTACTTC.